This passage covers 10 T cell receptor beta chains from one sample sequenced in a study of blood T cells in healthy people across ages. Then a second PCR, running roughly 7 to 11 cycles, was carried out with a sample-barcoded 5' primer and a J-beta primer mix. TCRdb reprocessed the 5' RACE reads via MiXCR and lists one record per CDR3 protein. The sample shows approximately 700,000 distinct CDR3 sequences, roughly 32% of them seen only once. Sequencing input: blood. All receptors come from a woman over 75 in good health.

This clonotype showed up many times. The chain joins TRBV7-2 to TRBJ1-1; possible D gene TRBD1, 5 bases. This CDR3 has 18 residues. Germline V gene data show CDR1 as SGHTA and CDR2 as FQGNSA. The V gene lost 1 base and the J gene lost 0 bases, with 18 bases spanning the gap. In nucleotides, the CDR3 is TGTGCCAGCAGCTTAGTCACCGGGACGGTGTCCATGAACACTGAAGCTTTCTTT. It is translated as CASSLVTGTVSMNTEAFF.

The chain joins TRBV3-1 to TRBJ1-4, with D perhaps TRBD1 (5 bases). The CDR3 is 14 residues long. Germline CDR1 is LGHDT and CDR2 is YNNKEL (reference sequence). V gave up 2 bases and J gave up 8 bases, with 12 bases separating them. The CDR3 here is CASSQRGSREKLFF. The CDR3 nucleotides are TGTGCCAGCAGCCAAAGGGGCAGTCGGGAAAAACTGTTTTTT.

This clonotype was counted at least ten times. V is TRBV7-3 and J is TRBJ2-3; no clear D. Germline-derived CDR1 and CDR2 are SGHTA and FQGTGA. Trimming shortened V by 6 bases and J by 5 bases, and 12 bases separated the two germline ends. The CDR3 has 13 residues. Here the CDR3 DNA reads TGTGCCAGCAGTCGAGACTCGGTAGATACGCAGTATTTT. Translating it yields CASSRDSVDTQYF.

This clonotype was observed a few times. A much larger clonotype is one base distant, so this may be a read error. Here the CDR3 reads CASSQAGGANEKRFF. For the CDR3, the DNA is TGCGCCAGCAGCCAAGCGGGAGGGGCAAATGAAAAACGGTTTTTT. The chain recombines TRBV4-3 with TRBJ1-4, with D maybe TRBD1 (5 bases). The CDR3 is 15 residues long. Germline loops: CDR1 LGHNA, CDR2 YSLEER.

The table lists this clonotype with many counts. V is TRBV11-2 and J is TRBJ1-2, with 8 bases identical to TRBD1. Germline CDR1 SGHAT, CDR2 FQNNGV. The CDR3 contains 14 residues. The trim removed 1 base at V and 3 bases at J, leaving 1 base unmatched. CDR3 amino acids: CASSLAGQDYGYTF. DNA of the CDR3: TGTGCCAGCAGCTTAGCGGGACAGGACTATGGCTACACCTTC. The full variable domain, its missing parts supplied by reference TRBV11-2 and TRBJ1-2, is EAGVAQSPRYKIIEKRQSVAFWCNPISGHATLYWYQQILGQGPKLLIQFQNNGVVDDSQLPKDRFSAERLKGVDSTLKIQPAKLEDSAVYLCASSLAGQDYGYTFGSGTRLTVV.

Many counts were recorded for this clonotype. The J gene is TRBJ1-3, the V gene TRBV18; D not certain. CDR3 length equals 17 residues. The V gene lost 0 bases and the J gene lost 0 bases, with 12 bases spanning the gap. Germline CDR1 KGHSH, CDR2 LQKENI. CDR3 DNA sequence: TGTGCCAGCTCACCACCGGAGGGAGGGCCCTCTGGAAACACCATATATTTT. This encodes CASSPPEGGPSGNTIYF.

This clonotype was recorded at least ten times. The chain combines TRBV6-1 with TRBJ2-7, with a tentative D call TRBD2 (5 bases). The length of the CDR3 is 15 residues. V lost 1 base and J 2 bases, leaving 12 bases between the germline ends. The V gene's germline CDR1 is MNHNS and CDR2 SASEGT. CDR3 nucleotide sequence: TGTGCCAGCAGTGAAGGTTGGGGAGAGACCTACGAGCAGTACTTC. Its translation is CASSEGWGETYEQYF.

A few counts support this clonotype. The chain carries TRBV6-2 or TRBV6-3 and TRBJ2-5; D is perhaps TRBD1 or TRBD2 (7 bases each). Germline V gene sequence: CDR1 MNHEY, CDR2 SVGEGT. Trimming shortened V by 6 bases and J by 5 bases, and 16 bases separated the two germline ends. The CDR3 is 14 residues long. The CDR3 DNA follows: TGTGCCAGCAGACCGACAGGGAGGGCGGAGACCCAGTACTTC. Protein sequence: CASRPTGRAETQYF.

This clonotype showed up just a few times. The chain uses TRBV20-1 and TRBJ1-5; a possible D gene is TRBD1 (5 bases). The CDR3 contains 16 residues. V was trimmed by 1 base and J by 4 bases, leaving 17 bases between them. The germline gives CDR1 DFQATT, CDR2 SNEGSKA (reference sequence). The CDR3 DNA follows: TGCAGTGCTAGAGGGGCGCAGGGAACTCGGAATCAGCCCCAGCATTTT. Its protein is CSARGAQGTRNQPQHF.

The chain has TRBV12-3 or TRBV12-4 and TRBJ1-2; no definite D call. V shed 7 bases and J shed 8 bases, with 14 bases lying between them. The CDR3 contains 12 residues. The CDR3 sequence: CASNPTSGGYTF. CDR3 coding DNA: TGTGCCAGCAACCCGACGAGTGGGGGCTACACCTTC.